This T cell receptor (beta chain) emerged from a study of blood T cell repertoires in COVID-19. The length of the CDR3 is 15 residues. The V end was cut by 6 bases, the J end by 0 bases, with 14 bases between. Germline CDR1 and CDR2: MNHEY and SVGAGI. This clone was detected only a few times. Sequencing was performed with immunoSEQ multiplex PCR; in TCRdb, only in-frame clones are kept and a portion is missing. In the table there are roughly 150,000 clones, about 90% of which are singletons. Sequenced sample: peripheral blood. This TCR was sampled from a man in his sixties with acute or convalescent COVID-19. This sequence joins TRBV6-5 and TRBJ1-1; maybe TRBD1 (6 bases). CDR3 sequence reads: CASRRIGQMNTEAFF. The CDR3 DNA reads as TGTGCCAGCAGGAGAATAGGACAGATGAACACTGAAGCTTTCTTT.